The clone carrying this T cell receptor (beta chain) was detected many times. Its antigen is still unknown. TCRdb fed the 5' RACE reads into MiXCR, producing one record per CDR3 protein. The repertoire has fewer than 35,000 distinct CDR3 sequences, around an eighth of them found once; the top ten carry around 2.3%. The sample comes from a study of neurological immune-mediated disorders. The CDR3 spans 18 residues. The germline V gene has CDR1 MNHEY and CDR2 SMNVEV (reference sequence). V lost 2 bases to trimming and J lost 5 bases; unmatched junction nucleotides: 11. Described time point: longitudinal time-point 2. The unsorted libraries were produced from 2 million PBMCs held at -80 C. Overall study results and limits: The level of TCR clonal expansion was highest in patients with HTLV-1-associated myelopathy and lowest in multiple sclerosis, where it fell below the level seen in healthy controls.

This sequence was found in a woman aged 35 to 49 in good health. Material: PBMCs. The chain links TRBV27 to TRBJ1-6; 8 bases are shared with TRBD1. The DNA of the CDR3 is TGTGCCAGCAGTTTAGGCGCGGCAGGGGGCGGTAATAATTCACCCCTCCACTTT. It specifies CASSLGAAGGGNNSPLHF.